This TCR beta chain was sequenced in a study of T cell responses to AZD1222 COVID-19 vaccine. TCRdb's copy holds only in-frame clones and misses some; the assay was immunoSEQ multiplex PCR. Of over 100,000 clones in the sample, 90% were seen once. The input for sequencing was peripheral blood, taken on day 0 of AZD1222 vaccination. The source is an adult in good health.

The DNA of the CDR3 is TGTGCCAGCAGACAGCTTAATGAAAAACTGTTTTTT. Its translation: CASRQLNEKLFF. The V gene is TRBV6-5, the J gene TRBJ1-4, with D unresolved. The V end lost 6 bases, the J end lost 4 bases, and 6 bases lay between the germline ends. Per the germline V gene, CDR1 is MNHEY and CDR2 is SVGAGI. CDR3 length equals 12 residues.